Listed below are T cell receptor beta chains from one sample, sequenced in a study of T cells in Graves' hyperthyroidism and ophthalmopathy. TCRdb re-called the multiplex PCR reads with MiXCR, one entry per CDR3 protein. Of 450,000 to 650,000 distinct CDR3 sequences in the sample, 17% were seen once. The sample was blood. The receptors were gathered from a young woman with Graves' ophthalmopathy. Each CDR3 is given without its conserved first and last residue. Where a row states a size, it is once, few, many or the class of an expanded clone; other rows omit it.

abundance	j_gene	v_gene	CDR3aa
NA	TRBJ1-3	TRBV9	ASSVEQGRRSGNTIY
many	TRBJ2-7	TRBV7-2	ASSFPRDASTYEQY
NA	TRBJ2-7	TRBV11-1	ASSFDGTGDYEQY
few	TRBJ2-6	TRBV11-2	ASSPPLAGALSGANVLT
few	TRBJ1-1	TRBV6-2/TRBV6-3	ASSMRQGAGAF
many	TRBJ1-1	TRBV4-1	ASSQVDSAYEAF
many	TRBJ2-4	TRBV2	ASRETRAAKNIQY
many	TRBJ2-1	TRBV27	ASSPRDRGPIYNEQF
many	TRBJ2-2	TRBV30	AWRPGTVNTGELF
many	TRBJ1-4	TRBV28	ASSSGGKLF
NA	TRBJ2-1	TRBV7-8	ASSLAGSSDEQF
NA	TRBJ2-7	TRBV2	ASSAGGGQGAYEQY
NA	TRBJ2-7	TRBV2	ASSLIRDRSYEQY
many	TRBJ1-2	TRBV28	ASSNGLEYGYT
NA	TRBJ1-2	TRBV7-9	ASSLAQGVDGYT
few	TRBJ2-6	TRBV18	ASSPGVGANVLT
few	TRBJ1-2	TRBV12-3/TRBV12-4	ASSYRRLNYGYT
NA	TRBJ1-3	TRBV12-3/TRBV12-4	ASSPGQLGGNTIY
many	TRBJ2-5	TRBV2	ASSEAEAATTQTQY
NA	TRBJ2-5	TRBV5-1	ASSYTGVDETQY
many	TRBJ2-1	TRBV3-1	ASSSRTSGTYNEQF